This TCR beta chain is drawn from a study of OX40 agonist ivuxolimab in advanced cancers. Study-level information: Every 2 weeks, patients got intravenous ivuxolimab at one of six dose levels (0.01-10 mg/kg). Three partial responders included one hepatocellular carcinoma patient and two cutaneous melanoma patients. Study conclusions and caveats: Fewer expanded clones were found on average in CD4+ than in CD8+ T cells. Blood T cells, both CD4+ and CD8+, expanded clonally by week 6 at 0.1 to 3.0 mg/kg.

TCRdb's table, derived via immunoSEQ multiplex PCR, lists solely in-frame clones and lacks some. The table shows some 89,000 clones, with 80% to 90% occurring only once. Germline values: CDR1 SNHLY, CDR2 FYNNEI. The CDR3 totals 12 residues. Trimming took 10 bases from V and 7 from J, leaving 15 bases between them. Regarding this clone: Its antigen remains unidentified.

The sequence was obtained from an adult with an advanced solid tumor such as melanoma, head and neck, liver or kidney cancer. Sequences were derived from CD4+ or CD8+ T cells sorted from blood, sampled in a trial of the OX40 agonist ivuxolimab. This chain connects TRBV2 to TRBJ2-3; possible D gene TRBD2, 6 bases. The CDR3 is CATRGLLYTQYF. In DNA form, the CDR3 reads TGTGCCACTCGGGGACTTCTGTATACGCAGTATTTT.